This T cell receptor beta chain appears in the sequencing data of a study of control samples from healthy donors and cancer patients (dated by TCRdb to the early 2020s). As to this clone: The antigen it binds to is not known. No base qualities exist here, and no much larger clone lies one base off it.

The receptor library was made with the immunoSEQ multiplex PCR assay. Imported from immuneACCESS, the table was reduced by TCRdb to in-frame sequences with V and J called. These copies leave out some clones; in studies compared against another copy, an unresolved V gene accounts for under half, and the cause of the remainder is not known. The sample profile shows 150,000 to 200,000 clones; around nine tenths of them were found once. The ten largest make up around 1.4% of the sample. The CDR3 spans 13 residues, from the cysteine through the phenylalanine. Solely the CDR3 DNA is kept, with 39 bases framed from the first base. Trimming takes 1 base from V and 2 bases from J, and the germline ends sit 6 bases apart. The germline V gene yields SGHVS for CDR1 and FNYEAQ for CDR2.

The origin of this receptor is a man between 25 and 39 years old in good health. The V and J genes are TRBV7-6 and TRBJ2-7, with the D gene call left open. The sequencing sample was made of blood. The CDR3 here reads CASSLGRTYEQYF. The DNA sequence reads TGTGCCAGCAGCTTAGGAAGGACCTACGAGCAGTACTTC.